A single T cell receptor beta chain is shown here with its context. Its antigen remains unknown. Sequencing of DNA taken from cultured CD4+ T cells relied on the Oncomine TCR Beta short-read assay. TCRdb re-called the PCR reads with MiXCR, one entry per CDR3 protein. Among 10,000 to 14,000 distinct CDR3 sequences listed, less than 65% were seen once. Treatment indicated: approximately nine-day PBMC culture with coronavirus spike peptide pools or control peptides (ViraFEST assay). The germline V gene encodes CDR1 MNHEY and CDR2 SMNVEV (reference sequence). CDR3 length: 16 residues. V was pared by 6 bases and J by 4 bases, with 21 bases between. The record originates from a study of vaccination and CD4 T cells after COVID-19.

The chain combines TRBV27 with TRBJ1-2; perhaps TRBD1 as D (5 bases). The specimen comprised CD4+ T cells from blood, cultured in vitro, sampled before SARS-CoV-2 vaccination. The TCR was taken from a human donor who had recovered from COVID-19. The CDR3 spells CASSEIGTLSVYGYTF. DNA for the CDR3: TGTGCCAGCAGCGAAATCGGGACTTTGAGCGTCTATGGCTACACCTTC.